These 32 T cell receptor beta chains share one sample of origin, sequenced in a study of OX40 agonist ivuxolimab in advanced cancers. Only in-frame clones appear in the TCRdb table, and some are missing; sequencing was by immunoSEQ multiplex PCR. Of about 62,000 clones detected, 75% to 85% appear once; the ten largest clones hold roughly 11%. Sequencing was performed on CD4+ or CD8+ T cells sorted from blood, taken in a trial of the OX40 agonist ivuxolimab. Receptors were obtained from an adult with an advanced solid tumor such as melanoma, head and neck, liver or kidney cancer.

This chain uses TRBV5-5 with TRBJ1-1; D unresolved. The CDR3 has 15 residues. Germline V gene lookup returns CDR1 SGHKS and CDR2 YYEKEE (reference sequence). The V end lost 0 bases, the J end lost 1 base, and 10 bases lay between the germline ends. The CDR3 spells CASSLDERWNTEAFF. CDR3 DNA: TGTGCCAGCAGCTTGGATGAACGGTGGAACACTGAAGCTTTCTTT.

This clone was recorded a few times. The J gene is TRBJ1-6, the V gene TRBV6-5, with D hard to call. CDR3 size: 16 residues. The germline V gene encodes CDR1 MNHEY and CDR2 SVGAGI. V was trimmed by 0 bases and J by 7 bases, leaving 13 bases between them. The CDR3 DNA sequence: TGTGCCAGCAGTTACTCCACCATAGGGTCCAATTCACCCCTCCACTTT. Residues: CASSYSTIGSNSPLHF.

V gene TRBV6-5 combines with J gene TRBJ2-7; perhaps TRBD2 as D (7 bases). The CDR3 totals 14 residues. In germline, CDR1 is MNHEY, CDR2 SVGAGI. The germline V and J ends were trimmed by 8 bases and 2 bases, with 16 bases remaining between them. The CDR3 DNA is TGTGCCAGCTCGGGGGGCGTTTATCCCTACGAGCAGTACTTC. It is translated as CASSGGVYPYEQYF.

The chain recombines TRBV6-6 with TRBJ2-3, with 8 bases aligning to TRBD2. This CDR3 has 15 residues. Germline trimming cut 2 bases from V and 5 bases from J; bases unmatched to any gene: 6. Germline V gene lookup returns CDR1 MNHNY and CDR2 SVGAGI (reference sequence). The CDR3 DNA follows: TGTGCCAGCAGTTACACGGGGGGGGCTGTAGATACGCAGTATTTT. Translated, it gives CASSYTGGAVDTQYF.

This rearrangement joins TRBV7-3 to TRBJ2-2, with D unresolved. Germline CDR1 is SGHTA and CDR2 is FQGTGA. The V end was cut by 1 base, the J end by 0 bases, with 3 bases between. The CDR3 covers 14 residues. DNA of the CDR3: TGTGCCAGCAGCTTAAATGCGAACACCGGGGAGCTGTTTTTT. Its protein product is CASSLNANTGELFF.

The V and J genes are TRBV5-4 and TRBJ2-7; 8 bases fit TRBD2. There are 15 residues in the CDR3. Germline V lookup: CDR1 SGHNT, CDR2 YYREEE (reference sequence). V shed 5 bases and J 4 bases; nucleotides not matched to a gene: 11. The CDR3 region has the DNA TGTGCCAGCAGTCCTCGGGGGGGGCTAGGATACGAGCAGTACTTC. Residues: CASSPRGGLGYEQYF.

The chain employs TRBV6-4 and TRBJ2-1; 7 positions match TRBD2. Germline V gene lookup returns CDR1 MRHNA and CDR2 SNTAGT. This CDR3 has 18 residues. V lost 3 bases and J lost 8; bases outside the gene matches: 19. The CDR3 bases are TGTGCCAGCAGTGATACCAGCGACTCGGGCGGGAGAAGGGATGAGCAGTTCTTC. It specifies CASSDTSDSGGRRDEQFF.

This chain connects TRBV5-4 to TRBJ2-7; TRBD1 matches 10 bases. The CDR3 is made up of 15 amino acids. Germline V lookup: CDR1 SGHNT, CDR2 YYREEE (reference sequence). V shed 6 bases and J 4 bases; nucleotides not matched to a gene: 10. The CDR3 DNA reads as TGTGCCAGCAACGCGATGGGGACAGGGGCTTACGAGCAGTACTTC. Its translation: CASNAMGTGAYEQYF.

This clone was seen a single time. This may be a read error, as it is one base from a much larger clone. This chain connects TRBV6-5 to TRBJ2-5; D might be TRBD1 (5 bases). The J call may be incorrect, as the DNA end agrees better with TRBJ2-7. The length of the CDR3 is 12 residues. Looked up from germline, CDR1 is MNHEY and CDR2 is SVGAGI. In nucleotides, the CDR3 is TGTGCCAGCAGTTCAGGGACCTACGAGCAGTACTTC. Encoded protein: CASSSGTYEQYF.

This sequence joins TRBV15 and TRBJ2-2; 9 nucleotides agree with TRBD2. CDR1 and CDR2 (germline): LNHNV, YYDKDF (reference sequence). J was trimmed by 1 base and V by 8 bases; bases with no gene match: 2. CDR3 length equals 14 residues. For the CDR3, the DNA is TGTGCCACCGGACTAGCGATGAACACCGGGGAGCTGTTTTTT. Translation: CATGLAMNTGELFF.

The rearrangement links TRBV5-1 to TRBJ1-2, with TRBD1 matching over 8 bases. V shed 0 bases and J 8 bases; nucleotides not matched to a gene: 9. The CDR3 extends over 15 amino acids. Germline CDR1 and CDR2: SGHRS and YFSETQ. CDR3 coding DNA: TGCGCCAGCAGCTTGGGACAGGGGATCACAAACGGCTACACCTTC. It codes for CASSLGQGITNGYTF.

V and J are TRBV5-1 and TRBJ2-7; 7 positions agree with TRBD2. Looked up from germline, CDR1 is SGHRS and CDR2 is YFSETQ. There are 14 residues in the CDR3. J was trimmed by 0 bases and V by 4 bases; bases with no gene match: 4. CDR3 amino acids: CASSLAGDSYEQYF. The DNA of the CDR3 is TGCGCCAGCAGCCTGGCGGGGGACTCCTACGAGCAGTACTTC. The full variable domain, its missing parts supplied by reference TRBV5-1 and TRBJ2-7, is KAGVTQTPRYLIKTRGQQVTLSCSPISGHRSVSWYQQTPGQGLQFLFEYFSETQRNKGNFPGRFSGRQFSNSRSEMNVSTLELGDSALYLCASSLAGDSYEQYFGPGTRLTVT.

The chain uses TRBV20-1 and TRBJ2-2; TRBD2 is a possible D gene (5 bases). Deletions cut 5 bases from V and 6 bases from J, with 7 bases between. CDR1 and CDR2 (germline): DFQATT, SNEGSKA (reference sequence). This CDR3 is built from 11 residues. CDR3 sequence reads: CSAGEPGELFF. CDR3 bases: TGCAGTGCTGGGGAGCCCGGGGAGCTGTTTTTT.

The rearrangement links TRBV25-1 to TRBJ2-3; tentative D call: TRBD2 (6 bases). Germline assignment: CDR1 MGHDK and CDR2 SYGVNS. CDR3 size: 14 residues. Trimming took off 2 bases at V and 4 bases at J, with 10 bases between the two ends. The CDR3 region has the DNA TGTGCCAGCAGTGAAACCGGGACTCCAGATACGCAGTATTTT. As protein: CASSETGTPDTQYF.

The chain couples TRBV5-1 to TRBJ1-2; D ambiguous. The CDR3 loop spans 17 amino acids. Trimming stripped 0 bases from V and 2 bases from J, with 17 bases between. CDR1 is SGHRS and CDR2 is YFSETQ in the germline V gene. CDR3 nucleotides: TGCGCCAGCAGCTTGGAGTCAGCGCTTGAAAAAAACTATGGCTACACCTTC. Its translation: CASSLESALEKNYGYTF. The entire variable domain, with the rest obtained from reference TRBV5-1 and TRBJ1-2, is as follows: KAGVTQTPRYLIKTRGQQVTLSCSPISGHRSVSWYQQTPGQGLQFLFEYFSETQRNKGNFPGRFSGRQFSNSRSEMNVSTLELGDSALYLCASSLESALEKNYGYTFGSGTRLTVV.

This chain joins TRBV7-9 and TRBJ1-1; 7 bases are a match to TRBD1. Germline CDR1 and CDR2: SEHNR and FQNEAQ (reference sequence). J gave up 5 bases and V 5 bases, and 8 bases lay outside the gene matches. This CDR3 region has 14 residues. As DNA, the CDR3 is TGTGCCAGCAGCCCCGACAGGGCCGGAACTGAAGCTTTCTTT. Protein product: CASSPDRAGTEAFF.

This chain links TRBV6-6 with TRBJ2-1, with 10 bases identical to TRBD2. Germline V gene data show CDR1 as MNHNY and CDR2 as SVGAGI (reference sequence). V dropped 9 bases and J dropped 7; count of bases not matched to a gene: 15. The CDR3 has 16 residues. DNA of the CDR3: TGTGCCAGTCCTCGTTCGAGCGGGAGGGCCGGGAATGAGCAGTTCTTC. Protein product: CASPRSSGRAGNEQFF.

The CDR3 DNA follows: TGTGCCAGCAGCTTAGGGGCCGAGCAGTACTTC. This codes for CASSLGAEQYF. The chain links TRBV7-9 to TRBJ2-7; D uncertain. Germline V CDR1 and CDR2: SEHNR, FQNEAQ (reference sequence). V lost 1 base, J lost 6 bases, and 4 bases lay in between. The CDR3 length is 11 residues.

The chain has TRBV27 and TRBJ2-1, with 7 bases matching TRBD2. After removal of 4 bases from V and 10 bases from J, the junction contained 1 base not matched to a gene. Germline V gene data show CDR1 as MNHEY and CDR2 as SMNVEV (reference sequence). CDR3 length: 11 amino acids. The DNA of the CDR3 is TGTGCCAGCAGTTCACTAGCGGAGCAGTTCTTC. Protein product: CASSSLAEQFF.

The DNA for the CDR3 is TGTGCCAGTAGTTTGACAGTGAACACTGAAGCTTTCTTT. Residues: CASSLTVNTEAFF. V and J are TRBV19 and TRBJ1-1, with TRBD1 as a possible D gene (5 bases). Trimming left V 5 bases short and J 0 bases short, with 7 bases between. The CDR3 has 13 residues. The V gene's germline CDR1 is LNHDA and CDR2 SQIVND (reference sequence).

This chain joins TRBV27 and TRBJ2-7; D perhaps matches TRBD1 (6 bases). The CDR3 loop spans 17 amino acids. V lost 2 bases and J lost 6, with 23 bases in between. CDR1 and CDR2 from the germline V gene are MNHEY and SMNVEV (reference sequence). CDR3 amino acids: CASSLGGESRYPFEQYF. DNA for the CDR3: TGTGCCAGCAGTTTAGGGGGCGAATCCCGTTATCCTTTCGAGCAGTACTTC.

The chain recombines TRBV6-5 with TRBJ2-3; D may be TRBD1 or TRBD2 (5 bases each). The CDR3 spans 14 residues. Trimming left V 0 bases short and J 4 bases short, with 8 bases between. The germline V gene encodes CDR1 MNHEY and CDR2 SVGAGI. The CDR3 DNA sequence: TGTGCCAGCAGTTACTCCGGGGCAGCAGATACGCAGTATTTT. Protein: CASSYSGAADTQYF.

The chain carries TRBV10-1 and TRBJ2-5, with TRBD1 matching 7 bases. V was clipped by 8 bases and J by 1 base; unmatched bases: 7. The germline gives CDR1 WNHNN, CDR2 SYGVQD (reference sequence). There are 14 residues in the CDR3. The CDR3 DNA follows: TGCGCCAGCCTAGGGGGCGGGCTCCAAGAGACCCAGTACTTC. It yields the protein CASLGGGLQETQYF.

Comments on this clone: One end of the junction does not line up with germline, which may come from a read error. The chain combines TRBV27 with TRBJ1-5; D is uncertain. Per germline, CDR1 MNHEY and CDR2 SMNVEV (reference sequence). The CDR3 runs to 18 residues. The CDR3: CASSLSPDGLDSNQPQHF. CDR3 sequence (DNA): TGTGCCAGCAGTCTATCCCCGGACGGATTGGATAGCAATCAGCCCCAGCATTTT.

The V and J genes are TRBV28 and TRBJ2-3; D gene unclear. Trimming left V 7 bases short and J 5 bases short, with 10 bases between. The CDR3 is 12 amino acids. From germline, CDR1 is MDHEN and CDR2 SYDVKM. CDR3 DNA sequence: TGTGCCAGCAATCCGGAAAAAGATACGCAGTATTTT. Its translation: CASNPEKDTQYF.

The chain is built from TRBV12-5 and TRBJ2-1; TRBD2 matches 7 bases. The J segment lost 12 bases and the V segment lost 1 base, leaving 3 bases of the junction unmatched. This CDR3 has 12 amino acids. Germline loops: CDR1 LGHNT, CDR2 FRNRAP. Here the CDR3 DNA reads TGTGCTAGTGGTTTGGCGGGAGGTGGGCAGTTCTTC. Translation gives CASGLAGGGQFF.

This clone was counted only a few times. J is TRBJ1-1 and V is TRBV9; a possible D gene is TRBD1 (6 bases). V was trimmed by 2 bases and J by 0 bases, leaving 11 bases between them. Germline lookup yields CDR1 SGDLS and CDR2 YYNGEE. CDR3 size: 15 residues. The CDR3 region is CASSVPQGLNTEAFF. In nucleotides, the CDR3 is TGTGCCAGCAGCGTCCCACAGGGATTGAACACTGAAGCTTTCTTT.

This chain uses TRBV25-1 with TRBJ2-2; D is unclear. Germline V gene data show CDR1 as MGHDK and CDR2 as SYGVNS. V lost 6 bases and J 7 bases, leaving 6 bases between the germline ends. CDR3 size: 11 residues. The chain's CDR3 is CASSRNGELFF. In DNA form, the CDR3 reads TGTGCCAGCAGCAGAAACGGGGAGCTGTTTTTT.

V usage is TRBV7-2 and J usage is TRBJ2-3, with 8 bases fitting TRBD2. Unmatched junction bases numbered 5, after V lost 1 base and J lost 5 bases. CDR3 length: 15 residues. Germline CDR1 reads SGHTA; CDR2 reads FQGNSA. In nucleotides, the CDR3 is TGTGCCAGCAGCTTAGGGACTAGCCAGATAGATACGCAGTATTTT. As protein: CASSLGTSQIDTQYF.

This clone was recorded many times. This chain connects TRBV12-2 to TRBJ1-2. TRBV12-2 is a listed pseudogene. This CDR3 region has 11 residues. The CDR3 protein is CASRFSYGYTF. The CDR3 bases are TGTGCAAGTCGCTTCTCCTATGGCTACACCTTC.

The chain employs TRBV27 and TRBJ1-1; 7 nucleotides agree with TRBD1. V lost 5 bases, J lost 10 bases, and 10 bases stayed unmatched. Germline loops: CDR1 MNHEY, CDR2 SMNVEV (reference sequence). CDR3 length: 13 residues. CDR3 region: CASSLTGRVGAFF. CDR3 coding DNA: TGTGCCAGCAGTCTGACAGGGAGGGTTGGAGCTTTCTTT.

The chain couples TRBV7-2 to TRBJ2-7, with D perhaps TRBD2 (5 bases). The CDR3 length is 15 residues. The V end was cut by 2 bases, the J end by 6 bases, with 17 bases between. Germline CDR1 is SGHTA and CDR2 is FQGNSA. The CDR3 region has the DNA TGTGCCAGCAGCTTATCCCACGGGATTGTGATCGAGCAGTACTTC. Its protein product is CASSLSHGIVIEQYF. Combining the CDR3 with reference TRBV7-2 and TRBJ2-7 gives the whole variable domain GAGVSQSPSNKVTEKGKDVELRCDPISGHTALYWYRQSLGQGLEFLIYFQGNSAPDKSGLPSDRFSAERTGGSVSTLTIQRTQQEDSAVYLCASSLSHGIVIEQYFGPGTRLTVT.